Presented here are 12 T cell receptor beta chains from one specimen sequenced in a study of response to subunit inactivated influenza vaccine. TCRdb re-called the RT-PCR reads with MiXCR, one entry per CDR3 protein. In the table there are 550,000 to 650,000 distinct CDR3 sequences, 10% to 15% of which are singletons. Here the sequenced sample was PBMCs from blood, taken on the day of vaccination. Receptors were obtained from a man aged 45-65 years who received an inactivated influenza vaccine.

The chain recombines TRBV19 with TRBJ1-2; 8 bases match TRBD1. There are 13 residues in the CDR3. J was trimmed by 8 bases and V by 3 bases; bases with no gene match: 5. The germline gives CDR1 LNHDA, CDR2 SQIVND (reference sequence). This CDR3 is CASSIQGAGGYTF. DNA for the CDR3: TGTGCCAGTAGTATCCAGGGGGCTGGAGGCTACACCTTC.

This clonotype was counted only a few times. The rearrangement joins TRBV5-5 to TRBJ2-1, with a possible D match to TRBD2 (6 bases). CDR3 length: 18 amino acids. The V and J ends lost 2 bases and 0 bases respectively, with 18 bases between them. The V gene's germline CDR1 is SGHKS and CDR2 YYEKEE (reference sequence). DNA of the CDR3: TGTGCCAGCAGCTTTCTTCCGCCTTCTAGCGCCTCCTACAATGAGCAGTTCTTC. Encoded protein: CASSFLPPSSASYNEQFF.

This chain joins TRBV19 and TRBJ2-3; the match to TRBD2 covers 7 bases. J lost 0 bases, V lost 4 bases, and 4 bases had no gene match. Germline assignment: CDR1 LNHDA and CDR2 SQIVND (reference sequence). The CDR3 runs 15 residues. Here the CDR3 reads CASSTRAGSTDTQYF. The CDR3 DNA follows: TGTGCCAGTAGTACACGAGCGGGGAGCACAGATACGCAGTATTTT.

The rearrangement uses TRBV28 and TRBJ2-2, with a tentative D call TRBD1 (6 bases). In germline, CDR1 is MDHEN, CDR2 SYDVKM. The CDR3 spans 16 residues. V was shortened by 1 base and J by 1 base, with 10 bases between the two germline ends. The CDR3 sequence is CASSLFRTENTGELFF. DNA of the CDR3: TGTGCCAGCAGTTTATTCCGGACAGAGAACACCGGGGAGCTGTTTTTT.

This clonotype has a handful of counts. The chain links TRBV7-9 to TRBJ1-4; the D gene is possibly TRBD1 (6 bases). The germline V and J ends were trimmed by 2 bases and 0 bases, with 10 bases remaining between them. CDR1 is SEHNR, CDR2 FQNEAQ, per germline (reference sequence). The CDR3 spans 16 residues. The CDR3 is CASSLRRGATNEKLFF. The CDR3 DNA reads TGTGCCAGCAGCTTAAGAAGGGGGGCAACTAATGAAAAACTGTTTTTT.

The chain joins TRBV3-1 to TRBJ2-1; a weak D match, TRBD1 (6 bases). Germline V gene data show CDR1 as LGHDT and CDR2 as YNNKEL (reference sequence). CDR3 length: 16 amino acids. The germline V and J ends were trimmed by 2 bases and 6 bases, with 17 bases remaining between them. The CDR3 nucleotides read TGTGCCAGCAGCCAAATCGGGACACGGGGATTCAATGAGCAGTTCTTC. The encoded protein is CASSQIGTRGFNEQFF.

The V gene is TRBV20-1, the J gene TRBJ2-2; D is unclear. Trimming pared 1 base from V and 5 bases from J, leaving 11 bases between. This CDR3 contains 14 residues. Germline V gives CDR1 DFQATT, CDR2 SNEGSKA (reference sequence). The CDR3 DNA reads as TGCAGTGCTAGAGGGCCCGGGTTGACCGGGGAGCTGTTTTTT. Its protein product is CSARGPGLTGELFF.

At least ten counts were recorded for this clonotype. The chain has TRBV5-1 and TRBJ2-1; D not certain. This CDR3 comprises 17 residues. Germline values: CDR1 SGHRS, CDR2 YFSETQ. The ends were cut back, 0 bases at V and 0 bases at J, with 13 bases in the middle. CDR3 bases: TGCGCCAGCAGCTTGGTTCCCGCGGAAAGCTCCTACAATGAGCAGTTCTTC. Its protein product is CASSLVPAESSYNEQFF.

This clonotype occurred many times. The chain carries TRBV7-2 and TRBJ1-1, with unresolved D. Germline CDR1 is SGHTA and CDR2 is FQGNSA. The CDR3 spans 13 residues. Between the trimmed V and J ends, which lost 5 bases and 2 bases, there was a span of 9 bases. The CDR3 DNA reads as TGTGCCAGCAGCCTAGGGTATAACACTGAAGCTTTCTTT. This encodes CASSLGYNTEAFF.

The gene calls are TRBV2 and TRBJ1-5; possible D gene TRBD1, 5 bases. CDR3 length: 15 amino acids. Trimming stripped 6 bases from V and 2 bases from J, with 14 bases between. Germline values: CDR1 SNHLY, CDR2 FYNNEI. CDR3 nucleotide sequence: TGTGCCAGCAGCAGGGAGTCGATTGGCAATCAGCCCCAGCATTTT. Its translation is CASSRESIGNQPQHF.

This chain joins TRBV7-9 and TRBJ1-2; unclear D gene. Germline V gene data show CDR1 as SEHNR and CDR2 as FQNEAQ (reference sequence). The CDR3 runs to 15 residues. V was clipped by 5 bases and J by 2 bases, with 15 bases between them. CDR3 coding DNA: TGTGCCAGCAGCAGCCGGGCCCCCTGGAACTATGGCTACACCTTC. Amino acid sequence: CASSSRAPWNYGYTF.

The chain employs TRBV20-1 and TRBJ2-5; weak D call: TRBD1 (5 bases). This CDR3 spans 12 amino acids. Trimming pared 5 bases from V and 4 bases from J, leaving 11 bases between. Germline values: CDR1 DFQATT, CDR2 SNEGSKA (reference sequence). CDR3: CSASRQSETQYF. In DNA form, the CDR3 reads TGCAGTGCTTCTAGACAGTCAGAGACCCAGTACTTC.